This T cell receptor (beta chain) was obtained from a study of T cell responses to AZD1222 COVID-19 vaccine. TCRdb's table, derived via immunoSEQ multiplex PCR, lists solely in-frame clones and lacks some. Here the sample spans around 160,000 clones, around 89% being singletons. Germline CDR1 reads LNHDA; CDR2 reads SQIVND (reference sequence). CDR3 length equals 15 residues. V shed 6 bases and J 5 bases; nucleotides not matched to a gene: 8. The chain carries TRBV19 and TRBJ1-5, with 9 positions matching TRBD1. Sequenced here: peripheral blood, sampled on day 0 of AZD1222 vaccination. This receptor was taken from an adult in good health. CDR3 sequence: CASRPGTGWHQPQHF. DNA of the CDR3: TGTGCCAGTAGGCCCGGGACAGGGTGGCATCAGCCCCAGCATTTT.